One sample yielded the 26 T cell receptor beta chains listed below, sequenced in a study of blood T cell repertoires in COVID-19. Repertoires were generated with immunoSEQ multiplex PCR, while TCRdb's copy carries only in-frame clones and drops some. The data contain tens of thousands of clones, roughly 84% of them singletons. The sequenced sample was peripheral blood. These receptors originate from a human donor in a cohort sampled during active COVID-19.

This rearrangement joins TRBV19 to TRBJ2-1; D might be TRBD2 (6 bases). The CDR3 is made up of 13 amino acids. Trimming cost V 2 bases and J 8 bases, with 10 bases left between them. Germline V gives CDR1 LNHDA, CDR2 SQIVND (reference sequence). The CDR3 is CASSIPGGHEQFF. The DNA for the CDR3 is TGTGCCAGTAGTATACCAGGAGGGCATGAGCAGTTCTTC.

This clone showed up just a few times. The genes are TRBV7-8 and TRBJ2-2, with 10 positions matching TRBD2. The V and J ends lost 3 bases and 7 bases, in that order; junction bases with no gene match: 8. The germline V gene has CDR1 SGHVS and CDR2 FQNEAQ. The CDR3 has 16 amino acids. DNA of the CDR3: TGTGCCAGCAGCTTCGGAGCGGGGGGGCGCGTCGGGGAGCTGTTTTTT. Its translation: CASSFGAGGRVGELFF.

V and J are TRBV5-1 and TRBJ1-4; D gene uncertain. The CDR3 contains 16 residues. Germline CDR1 and CDR2: SGHRS and YFSETQ. Trimming took off 4 bases at V and 2 bases at J, with 15 bases between the two ends. The CDR3 sequence: CASSQNGLFTNEKLFF. CDR3 DNA sequence: TGCGCCAGCAGCCAAAACGGTCTTTTTACTAATGAAAAACTGTTTTTT.

The table lists this clone with a count of one. The chain is built from TRBV11-3 and TRBJ1-1; TRBD1 matches at 8 bases. Per the germline V gene, CDR1 is SGHNT and CDR2 is YENEEA. V lost 6 bases to trimming and J lost 0 bases; unmatched junction nucleotides: 6. CDR3 length: 15 amino acids. DNA of the CDR3: TGTGCCAGCAGTCGGACAGGGAGCATGAACACTGAAGCTTTCTTT. This encodes CASSRTGSMNTEAFF. Complete variable domain (other parts from reference TRBV11-3 and TRBJ1-1): EAGVVQSPRYKIIEKKQPVAFWCNPISGHNTLYWYLQNLGQGPELLIRYENEEAVDDSQLPKDRFSAERLKGVDSTLKIQPAELGDSAVYLCASSRTGSMNTEAFFGQGTRLTVV.

The chain is built from TRBV11-3 and TRBJ2-5, with 7 bases that match TRBD1. The ends lost 3 bases at V and 2 bases at J; junction bases unmatched: 12. There are 17 residues in the CDR3. The germline CDR1 and CDR2 sequences are SGHNT and YENEEA. Here the CDR3 DNA reads TGTGCCAGCAGCTTCTCCGACAGGGTTGTGGGGCAAGAGACCCAGTACTTC. It yields the protein CASSFSDRVVGQETQYF.

The V and J genes are TRBV9 and TRBJ2-3; tentatively, D is TRBD2 (6 bases). This CDR3 spans 17 amino acids. The germline CDR1 and CDR2 sequences are SGDLS and YYNGEE. Trimming took off 4 bases at V and 0 bases at J, with 18 bases between the two ends. The CDR3 nucleotides read TGTGCCAGCAGCAAAACACCCCCGGGAGCTAGCACAGATACGCAGTATTTT. As protein: CASSKTPPGASTDTQYF.

V gene TRBV4-2 combines with J gene TRBJ2-7, with TRBD2 as a possible D gene (6 bases). The CDR3 runs to 17 residues. Per the germline V gene, CDR1 is LGHNA and CDR2 is YNFKEQ. V was trimmed by 3 bases and J by 0 bases, leaving 18 bases between them. The CDR3 loop reads CASSHLGSEDFSYEQYF. The CDR3 DNA is TGTGCCAGCAGCCACCTCGGGAGTGAGGATTTCTCCTACGAGCAGTACTTC.

This clone was counted once. V usage is TRBV4-3 and J usage is TRBJ1-6, with 9 bases fitting TRBD1. Germline lookup yields CDR1 LGHNA and CDR2 YSLEER. V lost 5 bases and J lost 11; bases outside the gene matches: 7. The CDR3 is made up of 14 amino acids. The CDR3 nucleotides are TGCGCCAGCAGCGGGGGACAGGGCAAGCCACCCCTCCACTTT. Translating it yields CASSGGQGKPPLHF.

The J gene is TRBJ2-4, the V gene TRBV11-3; 12 bases are shared with TRBD2. CDR1 and CDR2 from the germline V gene are SGHNT and YENEEA. V lost 4 bases to trimming and J lost 0 bases; unmatched junction nucleotides: 7. This CDR3 contains 18 residues. CDR3 coding DNA: TGTGCCAGCAGCTATACTAGCGGGGGGCCCCTAGCCAAAAACATTCAGTACTTC. As protein: CASSYTSGGPLAKNIQYF. The full variable domain, with the rest looked up from reference TRBV11-3 and TRBJ2-4, is EAGVVQSPRYKIIEKKQPVAFWCNPISGHNTLYWYLQNLGQGPELLIRYENEEAVDDSQLPKDRFSAERLKGVDSTLKIQPAELGDSAVYLCASSYTSGGPLAKNIQYFGAGTRLSVL.

This clone came up once. The V call is TRBV3-1 (or the pseudogene TRBV3-2), the J call TRBJ2-1, with a tentative D call TRBD2 (6 bases). V gave up 8 bases and J gave up 3 bases, with 11 bases separating them. This CDR3 is built from 13 residues. The V gene's germline CDR1 is LGHDT and CDR2 YNNKEL (reference sequence). CDR3 sequence reads: CASQLAGYNEQFF. Here the CDR3 DNA reads TGTGCCAGCCAACTAGCCGGCTACAATGAGCAGTTCTTC.

This clone has more than one count but fewer than ten. The V gene is TRBV19, the J gene TRBJ2-2; D gene ambiguous. Germline V lookup: CDR1 LNHDA, CDR2 SQIVND (reference sequence). Between the trimmed V and J ends, which lost 4 bases and 3 bases, there was a span of 12 bases. CDR3 length: 15 amino acids. The CDR3 DNA reads as TGTGCCAGTAGTAGGAATAGCTTTGACACCGGGGAGCTGTTTTTT. As protein: CASSRNSFDTGELFF.

This chain links TRBV2 with TRBJ2-7; TRBD2 matches at 14 bases. V shed 3 bases, J shed 2 bases, and the junction held 3 bases outside the gene matches. This CDR3 spans 16 amino acids. CDR1 is SNHLY and CDR2 is FYNNEI in the germline V gene. CDR3 bases: TGTGCCAGCAGTGAGGGACTAGCGGGGGAAACCTACGAGCAGTACTTC. Its translation is CASSEGLAGETYEQYF.

V is TRBV11-3 and J is TRBJ1-4; D is uncertain. This CDR3 spans 13 amino acids. Germline V gene lookup returns CDR1 SGHNT and CDR2 YENEEA. V was pared by 4 bases and J by 7 bases, with 10 bases between. This CDR3 reads CASSSPGVEKLFF. DNA for the CDR3: TGTGCCAGCAGCTCGCCCGGGGTTGAAAAACTGTTTTTT.

The gene calls are TRBV18 and TRBJ2-1; TRBD2 matches 8 bases. The germline gives CDR1 KGHSH, CDR2 LQKENI. The trim removed 0 bases at V and 7 bases at J, leaving 8 bases unmatched. The CDR3 consists of 16 residues. The CDR3 DNA reads TGTGCCAGCTCACCACCGAGAGTAGCGGGGAGAAATGAGCAGTTCTTC. It is translated as CASSPPRVAGRNEQFF.

There are a few counts of this clone. The J gene is TRBJ2-5, the V gene TRBV25-1, with D possibly TRBD2 on 5 matching bases. Germline V lookup: CDR1 MGHDK, CDR2 SYGVNS. Between the trimmed V and J ends, which lost 4 bases and 1 base, there was a span of 13 bases. The CDR3 runs 15 residues. CDR3 amino acids: CASSGGTRVQETQYF. CDR3 coding DNA: TGTGCCAGCAGTGGCGGTACGCGGGTCCAAGAGACCCAGTACTTC.

V is TRBV18 and J is TRBJ1-1; D may be TRBD1 (6 bases). This CDR3 comprises 14 residues. Germline CDR1 KGHSH, CDR2 LQKENI. Trimming took 7 bases from V and 1 from J, leaving 13 bases between them. In DNA form, the CDR3 reads TGTGCCAGCTGGCGGACAGAAAAGAACACTGAAGCTTTCTTT. Translating gives CASWRTEKNTEAFF.

V usage is TRBV24-1 and J usage is TRBJ2-7; D may be TRBD2 (6 bases). This CDR3 has 15 amino acids. V was pared by 1 base and J by 3 bases, with 12 bases between. Germline assignment: CDR1 KGHDR and CDR2 SFDVKD. The CDR3 reads CATSDFDRRDYEQYF. The CDR3 DNA sequence: TGTGCCACCAGTGATTTCGACCGGAGGGACTACGAGCAGTACTTC.

The genes are TRBV11-3 and TRBJ2-5; D is perhaps TRBD2 (5 bases). The length of the CDR3 is 13 residues. Germline loops: CDR1 SGHNT, CDR2 YENEEA. Between the trimmed V and J ends, which lost 3 bases and 4 bases, there was a span of 9 bases. As DNA, the CDR3 is TGTGCCAGCAGCTTGGATGAGGGAGAGACCCAGTACTTC. Amino acid sequence: CASSLDEGETQYF.

The chain links TRBV11-1 to TRBJ1-1; D is unresolved. The CDR3 runs to 15 residues. Germline V gene lookup returns CDR1 SGHAT and CDR2 FQDESV (reference sequence). The germline V and J ends were trimmed by 5 bases and 4 bases, with 17 bases remaining between them. In DNA, the CDR3 is TGTGCCAGCAGCCCCCGAAAAGGGAGGGTCACTGAAGCTTTCTTT. Its translation is CASSPRKGRVTEAFF.

J is TRBJ1-5 and V is TRBV28, with D possibly matching TRBD1 (6 bases). V was cut by 4 bases and J by 1 base, with 14 bases left in between. Per germline, CDR1 MDHEN and CDR2 SYDVKM. CDR3 size: 16 residues. CDR3 loop: CASSSSGTISNQPQHF. As DNA, the CDR3 is TGTGCCAGCAGTTCCTCCGGGACAATAAGCAATCAGCCCCAGCATTTT.

The V call is TRBV6-5, the J call TRBJ2-2, with TRBD1 identical over 10 bases. CDR3 size: 15 residues. Trimming at V came to 6 bases and at J to 4 bases, leaving 5 bases not matched to a gene. Germline V CDR1 and CDR2: MNHEY, SVGAGI. The CDR3 protein is CASRPGQGLTGELFF. CDR3 nucleotide sequence: TGTGCCAGCAGGCCGGGACAGGGGCTCACCGGGGAGCTGTTTTTT.

This clone was recorded a few times. The chain has TRBV6-2 or TRBV6-3 and TRBJ1-6; D call uncertain. Germline CDR1 reads MNHEY; CDR2 reads SVGEGT. The germline V and J ends were trimmed by 6 bases and 9 bases, with 9 bases remaining between them. This CDR3 is built from 12 residues. The CDR3 coding sequence is TGTGCCAGCAGCACCGCCGGTTCACCCCTCCACTTT. Translation: CASSTAGSPLHF.

In its sample, this clone was seen a few times. The rearrangement links TRBV6-1 to TRBJ2-7; D is perhaps TRBD2 (6 bases). V lost 2 bases to trimming and J lost 3 bases, with 11 bases between them. This CDR3 spans 14 amino acids. Germline assignment: CDR1 MNHNS and CDR2 SASEGT. CDR3: CASSERGGDYEQYF. The DNA for the CDR3 is TGTGCCAGCAGTGAAAGGGGAGGAGACTACGAGCAGTACTTC.

The chain employs TRBV7-7 and TRBJ2-2; the D is unclear. V was cut by 0 bases and J by 2 bases, with 4 bases left in between. The CDR3 is 14 amino acids. Germline V lookup: CDR1 SSHAT, CDR2 FNYEAQ (reference sequence). In DNA form, the CDR3 reads TGTGCCAGCAGCTTAGCCCATAACACCGGGGAGCTGTTTTTT. Translating gives CASSLAHNTGELFF.

The V gene is TRBV5-4, the J gene TRBJ1-6; possible D gene TRBD1, 5 bases. Between the trimmed V and J ends, which lost 2 bases and 7 bases, there was a span of 19 bases. There are 17 residues in the CDR3. Germline loops: CDR1 SGHNT, CDR2 YYREEE (reference sequence). CDR3 in DNA: TGTGCCAGCAGCTTATTCGGCGGGGGGGAACCAAATTCACCCCTCCACTTT. Translating it yields CASSLFGGGEPNSPLHF.

The V call is TRBV29-1, the J call TRBJ2-7; possibly TRBD1 for D (5 bases). The V end lost 7 bases, the J end lost 0 bases, and 13 bases lay between the germline ends. In germline, CDR1 is SQVTM, CDR2 ANQGSEA. This CDR3 has 13 residues. CDR3: CSAETDSSYEQYF. The CDR3 DNA reads TGCAGCGCCGAGACAGACAGCTCCTACGAGCAGTACTTC.